This TCR beta chain was profiled in a study of cytomegalovirus exposure and HLA in healthy donors. V lost 9 bases and J lost 3; bases outside the gene matches: 9. This CDR3 region has 15 residues. In germline, CDR1 is SNHLY, CDR2 FYNNEI. TCRdb's copy holds only in-frame clones and misses some; the assay was immunoSEQ multiplex PCR. The sample includes more than 250,000 clones, roughly 90% of them seen just once. Input material: PBMCs. The chain uses TRBV2 and TRBJ1-1; TRBD1 matches at 11 bases. This sequence originates from a woman aged 25 to 45 in good health and CMV-seropositive. The CDR3 DNA sequence: TGTGCCAGAGGGACAGGGGGTATCGGGGACACTGAAGCTTTCTTT. It specifies CARGTGGIGDTEAFF.